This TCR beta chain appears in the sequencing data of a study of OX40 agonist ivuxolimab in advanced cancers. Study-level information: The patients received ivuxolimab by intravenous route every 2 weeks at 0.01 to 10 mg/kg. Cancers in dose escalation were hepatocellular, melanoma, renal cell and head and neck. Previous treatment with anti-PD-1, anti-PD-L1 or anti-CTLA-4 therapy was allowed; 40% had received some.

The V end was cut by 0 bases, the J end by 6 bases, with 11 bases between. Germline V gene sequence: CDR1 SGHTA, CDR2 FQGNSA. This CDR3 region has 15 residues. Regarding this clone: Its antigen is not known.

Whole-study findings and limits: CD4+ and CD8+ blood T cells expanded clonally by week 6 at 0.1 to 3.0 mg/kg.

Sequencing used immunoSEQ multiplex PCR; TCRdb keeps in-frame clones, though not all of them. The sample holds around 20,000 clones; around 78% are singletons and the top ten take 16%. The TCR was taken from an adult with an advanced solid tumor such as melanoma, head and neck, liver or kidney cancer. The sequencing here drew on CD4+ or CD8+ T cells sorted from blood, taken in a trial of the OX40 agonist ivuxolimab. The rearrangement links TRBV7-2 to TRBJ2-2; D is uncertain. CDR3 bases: TGTGCCAGCAGCTTAGCGCCATCCTATTCCGGGGAGCTGTTTTTT. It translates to CASSLAPSYSGELFF.